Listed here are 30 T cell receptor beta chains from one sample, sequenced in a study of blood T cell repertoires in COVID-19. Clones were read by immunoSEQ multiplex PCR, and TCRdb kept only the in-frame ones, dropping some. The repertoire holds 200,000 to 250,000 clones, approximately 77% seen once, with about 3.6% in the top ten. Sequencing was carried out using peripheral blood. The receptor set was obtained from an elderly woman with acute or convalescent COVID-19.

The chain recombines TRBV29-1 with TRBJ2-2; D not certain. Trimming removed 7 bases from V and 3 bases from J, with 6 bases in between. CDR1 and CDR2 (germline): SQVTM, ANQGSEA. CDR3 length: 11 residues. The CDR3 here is CSAQYTGELFF. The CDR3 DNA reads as TGCAGCGCTCAATACACCGGGGAGCTGTTTTTT.

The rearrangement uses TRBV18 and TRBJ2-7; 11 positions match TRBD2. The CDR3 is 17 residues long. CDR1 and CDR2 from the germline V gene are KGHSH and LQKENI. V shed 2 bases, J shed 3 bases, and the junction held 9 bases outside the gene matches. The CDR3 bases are TGTGCCAGCTCACCAGGGTCTAGCGGGGGGAGCGTCTACGAGCAGTACTTC. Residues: CASSPGSSGGSVYEQYF.

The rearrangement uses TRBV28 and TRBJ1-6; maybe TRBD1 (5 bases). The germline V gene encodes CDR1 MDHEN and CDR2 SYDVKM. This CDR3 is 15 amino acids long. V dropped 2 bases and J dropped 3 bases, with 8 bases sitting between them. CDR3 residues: CASSLGGYYNSPLHF. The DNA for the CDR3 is TGTGCCAGCAGTTTAGGGGGGTACTATAATTCACCCCTCCACTTT.

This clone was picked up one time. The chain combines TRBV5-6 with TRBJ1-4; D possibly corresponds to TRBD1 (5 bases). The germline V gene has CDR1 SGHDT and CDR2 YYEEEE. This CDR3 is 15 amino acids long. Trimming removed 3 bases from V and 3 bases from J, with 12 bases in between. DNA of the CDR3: TGTGCCAGCAGCTCGTGGGGCTCGTCTAATGAAAAACTGTTTTTT. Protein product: CASSSWGSSNEKLFF.

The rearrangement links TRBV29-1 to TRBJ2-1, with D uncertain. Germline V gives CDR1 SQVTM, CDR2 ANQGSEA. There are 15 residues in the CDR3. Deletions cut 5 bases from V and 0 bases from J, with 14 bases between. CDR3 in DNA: TGCAGCGTTAAAGCTGGCCAGAACTCCTACAATGAGCAGTTCTTC. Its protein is CSVKAGQNSYNEQFF.

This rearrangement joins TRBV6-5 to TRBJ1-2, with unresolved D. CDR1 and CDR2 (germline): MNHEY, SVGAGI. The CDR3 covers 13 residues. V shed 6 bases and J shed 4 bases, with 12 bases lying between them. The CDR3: CASRKQSFYGYTF. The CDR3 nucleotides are TGTGCCAGCAGGAAACAGAGCTTCTATGGCTACACCTTC.

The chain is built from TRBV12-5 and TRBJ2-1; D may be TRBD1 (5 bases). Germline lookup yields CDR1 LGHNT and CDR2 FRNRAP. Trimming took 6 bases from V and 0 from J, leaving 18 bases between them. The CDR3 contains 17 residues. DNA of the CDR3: TGTGCTAGTGGCTCCTCCGCCCGTGGGGCCTCCTACAATGAGCAGTTCTTC. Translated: CASGSSARGASYNEQFF.

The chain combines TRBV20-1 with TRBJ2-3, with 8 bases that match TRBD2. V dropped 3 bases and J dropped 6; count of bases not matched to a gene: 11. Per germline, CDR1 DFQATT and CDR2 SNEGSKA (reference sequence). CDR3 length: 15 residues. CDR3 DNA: TGCAGTGCTAGTCCCGGGGGGGCCCGGGGGGATACGCAGTATTTT. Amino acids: CSASPGGARGDTQYF.

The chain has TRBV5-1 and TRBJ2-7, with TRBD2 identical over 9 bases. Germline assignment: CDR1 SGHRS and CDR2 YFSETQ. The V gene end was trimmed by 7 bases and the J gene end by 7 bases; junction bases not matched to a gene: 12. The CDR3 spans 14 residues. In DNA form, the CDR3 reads TGCGCCAGCTCCCCCGCGGGGGGGCCTCGGGAGCAGTACTTC. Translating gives CASSPAGGPREQYF. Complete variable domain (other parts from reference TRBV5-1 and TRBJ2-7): KAGVTQTPRYLIKTRGQQVTLSCSPISGHRSVSWYQQTPGQGLQFLFEYFSETQRNKGNFPGRFSGRQFSNSRSEMNVSTLELGDSALYLCASSPAGGPREQYFGPGTRLTVT.

The CDR3 DNA sequence: TGTGCCAGCAGCCATCGGAACACTGAAGCTTTCTTT. Translated: CASSHRNTEAFF. V usage is TRBV4-2 and J usage is TRBJ1-1; D gene ambiguous. V was trimmed by 3 bases and J by 1 base, leaving 3 bases between them. The germline V gene has CDR1 LGHNA and CDR2 YNFKEQ. The CDR3 has 12 residues.

The CDR3 DNA follows: TGTGCCAGCAGCGTAGAAGGACAGGGGGGTGGAAACACCATATATTTT. It is translated as CASSVEGQGGGNTIYF. The V and J genes are TRBV9 and TRBJ1-3, with TRBD1 matching 10 bases. The germline gives CDR1 SGDLS, CDR2 YYNGEE. The CDR3 runs 16 residues. V was clipped by 0 bases and J by 3 bases; unmatched bases: 3.

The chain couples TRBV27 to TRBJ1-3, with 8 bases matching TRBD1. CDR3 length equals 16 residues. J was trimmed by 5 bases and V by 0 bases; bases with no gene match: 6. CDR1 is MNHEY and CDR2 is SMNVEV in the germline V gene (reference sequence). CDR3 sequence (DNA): TGTGCCAGCAGTTTATCAGGGCAGGGGGCCAGAAACACCATATATTTT. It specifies CASSLSGQGARNTIYF.

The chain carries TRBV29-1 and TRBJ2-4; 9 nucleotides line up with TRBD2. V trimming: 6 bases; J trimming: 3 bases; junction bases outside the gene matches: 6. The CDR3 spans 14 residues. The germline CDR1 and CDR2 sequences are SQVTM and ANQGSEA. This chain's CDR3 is CSVSSGVGKNIQYF. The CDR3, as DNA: TGCAGCGTGTCTAGCGGGGTCGGCAAAAACATTCAGTACTTC.

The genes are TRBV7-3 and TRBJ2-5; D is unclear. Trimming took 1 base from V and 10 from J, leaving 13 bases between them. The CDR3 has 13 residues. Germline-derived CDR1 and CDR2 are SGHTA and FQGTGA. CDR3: CASSLIPTEDQYF. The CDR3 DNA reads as TGTGCCAGCAGCTTAATCCCCACTGAGGACCAGTACTTC.

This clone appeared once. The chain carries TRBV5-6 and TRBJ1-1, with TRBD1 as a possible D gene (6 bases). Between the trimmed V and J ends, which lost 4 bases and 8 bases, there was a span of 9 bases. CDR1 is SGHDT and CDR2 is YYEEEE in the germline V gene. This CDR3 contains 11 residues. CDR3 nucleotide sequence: TGTGCCAGCAGCCTAACAGGGGAAGCTTTCTTT. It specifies CASSLTGEAFF.

Here the CDR3 reads CASSQQIGLAGAADTDTQYF. CDR3 coding DNA: TGCGCCAGCAGCCAACAAATAGGGCTAGCGGGGGCAGCTGACACAGATACGCAGTATTTT. The J gene is TRBJ2-3, the V gene TRBV4-1, with TRBD2 identical over 10 bases. With V trimmed by 2 bases and J by 2 bases, 16 bases remained unmatched. This CDR3 is built from 20 residues. CDR1 and CDR2 (germline): MGHRA, YSYEKL.

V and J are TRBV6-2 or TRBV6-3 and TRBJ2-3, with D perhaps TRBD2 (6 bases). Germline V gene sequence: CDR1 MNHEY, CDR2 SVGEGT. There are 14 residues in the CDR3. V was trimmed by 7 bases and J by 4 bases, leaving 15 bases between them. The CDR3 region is CASTPIGGSDTQYF. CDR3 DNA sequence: TGTGCCAGCACCCCAATTGGGGGGTCAGATACGCAGTATTTT.

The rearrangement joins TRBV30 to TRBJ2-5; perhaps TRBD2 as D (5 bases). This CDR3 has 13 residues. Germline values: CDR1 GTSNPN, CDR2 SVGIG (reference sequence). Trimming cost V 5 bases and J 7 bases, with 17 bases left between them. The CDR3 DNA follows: TGTGCCTGGTTGGATCTAGCAGCCTTGACCCAGTACTTC. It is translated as CAWLDLAALTQYF.

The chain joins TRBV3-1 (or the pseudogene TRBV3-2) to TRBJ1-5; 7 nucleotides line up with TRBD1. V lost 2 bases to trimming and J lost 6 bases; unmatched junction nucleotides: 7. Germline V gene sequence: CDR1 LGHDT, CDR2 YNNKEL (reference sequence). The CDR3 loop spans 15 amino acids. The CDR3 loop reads CASSQRGGQSQPQHF. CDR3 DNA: TGTGCCAGCAGCCAACGAGGGGGCCAGAGTCAGCCCCAGCATTTT.

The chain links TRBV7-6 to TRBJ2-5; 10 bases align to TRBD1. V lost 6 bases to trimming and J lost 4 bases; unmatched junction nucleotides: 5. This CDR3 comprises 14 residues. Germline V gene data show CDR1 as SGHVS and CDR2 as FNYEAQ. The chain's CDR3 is CASRAGTGVETQYF. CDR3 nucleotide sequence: TGTGCCAGCAGGGCCGGGACAGGGGTAGAGACCCAGTACTTC. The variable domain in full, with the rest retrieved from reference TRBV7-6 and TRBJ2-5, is GAGVSQSPRYKVTKRGQDVALRCDPISGHVSLYWYRQALGQGPEFLTYFNYEAQQDKSGLPNDRFSAERPEGSISTLTIQRTEQRDSAMYRCASRAGTGVETQYFGPGTRLLVL.

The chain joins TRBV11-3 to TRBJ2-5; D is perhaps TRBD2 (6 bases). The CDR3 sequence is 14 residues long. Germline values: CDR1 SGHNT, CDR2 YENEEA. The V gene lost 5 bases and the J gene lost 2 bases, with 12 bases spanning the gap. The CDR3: CASSGGTPQETQYF. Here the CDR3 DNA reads TGTGCCAGCAGCGGGGGGACCCCTCAAGAGACCCAGTACTTC.

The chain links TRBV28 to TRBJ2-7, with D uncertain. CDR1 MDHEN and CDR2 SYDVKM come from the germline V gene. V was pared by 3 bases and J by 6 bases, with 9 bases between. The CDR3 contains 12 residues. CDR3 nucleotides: TGTGCCAGCAGTTTTGGGCCCGGCGAGCAGTACTTC. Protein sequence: CASSFGPGEQYF. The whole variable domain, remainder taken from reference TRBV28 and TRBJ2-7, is DVKVTQSSRYLVKRTGEKVFLECVQDMDHENMFWYRQDPGLGLRLIYFSYDVKMKEKGDIPEGYSVSREKKERFSLILESASTNQTSMYLCASSFGPGEQYFGPGTRLTVT.

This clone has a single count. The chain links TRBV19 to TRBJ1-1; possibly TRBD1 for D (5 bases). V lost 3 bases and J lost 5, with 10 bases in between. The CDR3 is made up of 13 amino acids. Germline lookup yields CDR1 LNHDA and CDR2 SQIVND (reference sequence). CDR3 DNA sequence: TGTGCCAGTAGTATTTTTGGGGCGACTGAAGCTTTCTTT. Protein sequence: CASSIFGATEAFF.

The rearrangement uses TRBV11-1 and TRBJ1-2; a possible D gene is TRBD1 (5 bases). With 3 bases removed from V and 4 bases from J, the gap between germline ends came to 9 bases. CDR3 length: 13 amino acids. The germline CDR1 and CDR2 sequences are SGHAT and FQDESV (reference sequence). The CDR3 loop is CASSFRVGYGYTF. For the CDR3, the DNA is TGTGCCAGCAGCTTCAGGGTAGGCTATGGCTACACCTTC. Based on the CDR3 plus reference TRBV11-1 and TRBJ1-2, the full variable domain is EAEVAQSPRYKITEKSQAVAFWCDPISGHATLYWYRQILGQGPELLVQFQDESVVDDSQLPKDRFSAERLKGVDSTLKIQPAELGDSAMYLCASSFRVGYGYTFGSGTRLTVV.

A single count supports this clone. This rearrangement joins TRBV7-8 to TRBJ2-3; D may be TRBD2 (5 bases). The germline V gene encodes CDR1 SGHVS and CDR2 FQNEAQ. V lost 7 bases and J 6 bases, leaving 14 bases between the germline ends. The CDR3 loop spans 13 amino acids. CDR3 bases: TGTGCCAGCACCATATCAGGCGGGGATACGCAGTATTTT. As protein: CASTISGGDTQYF. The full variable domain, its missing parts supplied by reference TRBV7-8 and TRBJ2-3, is GAGVSQSPRYKVAKRGQDVALRCDPISGHVSLFWYQQALGQGPEFLTYFQNEAQLDKSGLPSDRFFAERPEGSVSTLKIQRTQQEDSAVYLCASTISGGDTQYFGPGTRLTVL.

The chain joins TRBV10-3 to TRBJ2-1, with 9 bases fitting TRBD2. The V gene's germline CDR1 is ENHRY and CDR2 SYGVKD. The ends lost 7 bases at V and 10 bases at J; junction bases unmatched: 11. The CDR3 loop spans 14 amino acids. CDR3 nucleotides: TGTGCCATCAAGGCTGGCGGGGGGGCCGGAGAGCAGTTCTTC. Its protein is CAIKAGGGAGEQFF.

For the CDR3, the DNA is TGTGCCATCAGTGGGACGACAGGGGGCACCGGGGAGCTGTTTTTT. Its translation is CAISGTTGGTGELFF. The V call is TRBV10-3, the J call TRBJ2-2, with 9 nucleotides matching TRBD1. Germline trimming cut 4 bases from V and 4 bases from J; bases unmatched to any gene: 4. There are 15 residues in the CDR3. The germline gives CDR1 ENHRY, CDR2 SYGVKD.

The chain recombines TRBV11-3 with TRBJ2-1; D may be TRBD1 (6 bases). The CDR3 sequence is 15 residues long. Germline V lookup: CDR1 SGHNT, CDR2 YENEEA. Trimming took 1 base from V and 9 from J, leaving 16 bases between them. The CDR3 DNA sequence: TGTGCCAGCAGCTTAGGGGGGACAAGTCTTGGTGAGCAGTTCTTC. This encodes CASSLGGTSLGEQFF.

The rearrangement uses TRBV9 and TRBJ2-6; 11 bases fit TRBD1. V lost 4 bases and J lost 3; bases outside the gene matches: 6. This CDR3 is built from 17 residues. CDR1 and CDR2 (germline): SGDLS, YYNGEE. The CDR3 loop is CASSSRTGGDGANVLTF. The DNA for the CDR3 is TGTGCCAGCAGCTCTAGGACAGGGGGCGATGGGGCCAACGTCCTGACTTTC. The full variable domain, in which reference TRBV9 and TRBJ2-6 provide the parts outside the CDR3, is DSGVTQTPKHLITATGQRVTLRCSPRSGDLSVYWYQQSLDQGLQFLIQYYNGEERAKGNILERFSAQQFPDLHSELNLSSLELGDSALYFCASSSRTGGDGANVLTFGAGSRLTVL.

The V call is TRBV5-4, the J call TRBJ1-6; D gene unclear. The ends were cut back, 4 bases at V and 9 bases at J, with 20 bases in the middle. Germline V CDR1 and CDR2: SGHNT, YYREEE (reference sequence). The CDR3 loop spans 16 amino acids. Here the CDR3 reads CASSGSPGVGGSPLHF. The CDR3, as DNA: TGTGCCAGCAGCGGGAGCCCGGGAGTGGGTGGTTCACCCCTCCACTTT.